Below, 26 T cell receptor beta chains from the same sample are listed, as sequenced in a study of human CD8 memory T cell subsets (dated by TCRdb to 2020 to 2022). Sequencing relied on a NextSeq 550. A Human TCR Profiling Kit was used to prepare UMI-labeled 5' RACE TCRbeta libraries. After the reads were reprocessed by TCRdb, one entry was made per CDR3 protein sequence, with no DNA. This sample's listing comprises about 10,000 distinct CDR3 sequences. Jointly, the top ten make up around 20% of the sample. CCR7+ PD-1+ TIGIT+ early differentiated memory cells with dysfunctional, exhausted-like traits were defined as progenitor exhausted-like memory CD8+ T cells (TPEX). What was sequenced was CD8+ T cells from PBMCs. The origin of the receptors is a human donor in good health.

In terms of frequency, this clonotype is medium-sized. This chain links TRBV20-1 with TRBJ1-3; TCRdb calls TRBD1, which cannot be checked without DNA. This CDR3 has 17 amino acids. Germline loops: CDR1 DFQATT, CDR2 SNEGSKA (reference sequence). The chain's CDR3 is CSARGPPDRGRENTIYF.

The chain uses TRBV6-6 and TRBJ1-5. The CDR3 has 16 amino acids. The germline CDR1 and CDR2 sequences are MNHNY and SVGAGI (reference sequence). Here the CDR3 reads CATGGGVIDSNQPQHF.

The V and J genes are TRBV27 and TRBJ2-5; TCRdb's D gene call, TRBD2, goes unchecked for lack of DNA. The CDR3 runs to 17 residues. CDR1 and CDR2 (germline): MNHEY, SMNVEV (reference sequence). The CDR3 spells CASSPWGLAGGQETQYF.

The chain uses TRBV29-1 and TRBJ2-2; the D gene TCRdb calls, TRBD2, cannot be checked with no DNA. This CDR3 contains 16 residues. CDR1 and CDR2 from the germline V gene are SQVTM and ANQGSEA. The chain's CDR3 is CSVEERQSGGYGELFF.

This chain uses TRBV6-2 or TRBV6-3 with TRBJ2-1. Germline values: CDR1 MNHEY, CDR2 SVGEGT. This CDR3 has 15 amino acids. The CDR3 region is CASIRDGSSYNEQFF.

The chain is built from TRBV4-1 and TRBJ1-6. In germline, CDR1 is MGHRA, CDR2 YSYEKL. The CDR3 totals 14 residues. CDR3 in amino acids: CASSQWGSNSPLHF.

The V gene is TRBV7-8, the J gene TRBJ2-3; the D call of TRBD2 rests on TCRdb alone, since no DNA is present to check it. This CDR3 spans 15 amino acids. Germline lookup yields CDR1 SGHVS and CDR2 FQNEAQ. This CDR3 reads CASSLAGRGRDTQYF.

This rearrangement joins TRBV4-2 to TRBJ2-1; TCRdb's D gene call, TRBD1, goes unchecked for lack of DNA. Germline V gives CDR1 LGHNA, CDR2 YNFKEQ. This CDR3 has 17 residues. CDR3 loop: CASSQEVFQGDPNEQFF.

This clonotype ranks as medium-sized in terms of frequency. The V and J genes are TRBV7-2 and TRBJ2-5; there is no DNA to check the TCRdb D call of TRBD2. This CDR3 contains 16 residues. The germline gives CDR1 SGHTA, CDR2 FQGNSA. The chain's CDR3 is CASRTRGREGLETQYF. The variable domain in full, completed from reference TRBV7-2 and TRBJ2-5, reads GAGVSQSPSNKVTEKGKDVELRCDPISGHTALYWYRQSLGQGLEFLIYFQGNSAPDKSGLPSDRFSAERTGGSVSTLTIQRTQQEDSAVYLCASRTRGREGLETQYFGPGTRLLVL.

The chain recombines TRBV28 with TRBJ1-5. The CDR3 sequence is 19 residues long. Germline V gene data show CDR1 as MDHEN and CDR2 as SYDVKM. The CDR3 here is CAALTGELSRAMSNQPQHF.

The chain links TRBV4-3 to TRBJ2-7. Germline V CDR1 and CDR2: LGHNA, YSLEER. CDR3 length: 14 amino acids. The CDR3 reads CASSQGYLGGEQYF.

The chain recombines TRBV4-2 with TRBJ2-3; TCRdb lists TRBD1, though no DNA is available to test this call. Germline assignment: CDR1 LGHNA and CDR2 YNFKEQ. The CDR3 has 17 residues. CDR3: CASSQDRNRGSTDTQYF.

CDR3 amino acids: CSARPTDDNEKLFF. This chain uses TRBV20-1 with TRBJ1-4; TCRdb picks TRBD1, but there is no DNA to check that call. This CDR3 has 14 residues. Germline assignment: CDR1 DFQATT and CDR2 SNEGSKA (reference sequence).

This clonotype is medium-sized by frequency. The chain combines TRBV4-1 with TRBJ1-1. CDR1 and CDR2 (germline): MGHRA, YSYEKL. The CDR3 is made up of 14 amino acids. CDR3 region: CASSQDQGTTEAFF.

The CDR3: CASTLGQGARWTNTEAFF. This sequence joins TRBV5-1 and TRBJ1-1; TCRdb proposes TRBD1, but this gene call is untestable without DNA. The CDR3 runs to 18 residues. Germline lookup yields CDR1 SGHRS and CDR2 YFSETQ. Variable domain in full (rest from reference TRBV5-1 and TRBJ1-1): KAGVTQTPRYLIKTRGQQVTLSCSPISGHRSVSWYQQTPGQGLQFLFEYFSETQRNKGNFPGRFSGRQFSNSRSEMNVSTLELGDSALYLCASTLGQGARWTNTEAFFGQGTRLTVV.

The chain carries TRBV6-5 and TRBJ2-1; without DNA, the TCRdb call of TRBD2 cannot be checked. The length of the CDR3 is 17 residues. In germline, CDR1 is MNHEY, CDR2 SVGAGI. CDR3 sequence: CASSTAVLLGGENEQFF.

In terms of frequency, this clonotype is medium-sized. V usage is TRBV29-1 and J usage is TRBJ2-2. The CDR3 totals 14 residues. The germline CDR1 and CDR2 sequences are SQVTM and ANQGSEA. The CDR3 sequence is CSVEEPENTGELFF.

The J gene is TRBJ2-1, the V gene TRBV9; TCRdb designates TRBD2, a call that cannot be tested without DNA. The germline gives CDR1 SGDLS, CDR2 YYNGEE. The CDR3 has 15 amino acids. The CDR3 sequence is CASSVAGLAYNEQFF.

The CDR3 protein is CASSLFMDRVYEQYF. V is TRBV3-1 and J is TRBJ2-7; TCRdb gives TRBD1 as the D gene, but with no DNA this cannot be confirmed. Germline CDR1 and CDR2: LGHDT and YNNKEL (reference sequence). There are 15 residues in the CDR3.

The J gene is TRBJ1-6, the V gene TRBV4-1. Germline V gene sequence: CDR1 MGHRA, CDR2 YSYEKL. The CDR3 length is 15 residues. The CDR3 sequence: CASSQATQGPLPLHF.

The V call is TRBV4-3, the J call TRBJ1-4; TCRdb's D gene call, TRBD1, goes unchecked for lack of DNA. This CDR3 spans 13 amino acids. Per the germline V gene, CDR1 is LGHNA and CDR2 is YSLEER. CDR3 in amino acids: CASSQGANEKLFF.

V and J are TRBV20-1 and TRBJ2-5; there is no DNA to check the TCRdb D call of TRBD2. CDR3 length equals 16 residues. CDR1 is DFQATT, CDR2 SNEGSKA, per germline (reference sequence). The CDR3 region is CSASGVVAGPQETQYF.

Here the CDR3 reads CASSPSGGSTEAFF. The rearrangement uses TRBV7-2 and TRBJ1-1; there is no DNA to check the TCRdb D call of TRBD1. CDR3 length equals 14 residues. Germline CDR1 SGHTA, CDR2 FQGNSA.

The genes are TRBV15 and TRBJ2-2; the TCRdb call, TRBD1, lacks DNA for checking. Germline CDR1 is LNHNV and CDR2 is YYDKDF (reference sequence). This CDR3 region has 14 residues. The CDR3 is CATSRKRGTGELFF.

The V call is TRBV12-3 or TRBV12-4, the J call TRBJ1-3; the D call of TRBD1 rests on TCRdb alone, since no DNA is present to check it. This CDR3 has 16 amino acids. The CDR3 spells CASSSLNRDPGNTIYF.

This sequence joins TRBV20-1 and TRBJ1-1; TCRdb selects TRBD1, and the lack of DNA leaves this call unchecked. CDR1 and CDR2 (germline): DFQATT, SNEGSKA (reference sequence). The CDR3 has 15 amino acids. This CDR3 reads CSARDFRQGNTEAFF.